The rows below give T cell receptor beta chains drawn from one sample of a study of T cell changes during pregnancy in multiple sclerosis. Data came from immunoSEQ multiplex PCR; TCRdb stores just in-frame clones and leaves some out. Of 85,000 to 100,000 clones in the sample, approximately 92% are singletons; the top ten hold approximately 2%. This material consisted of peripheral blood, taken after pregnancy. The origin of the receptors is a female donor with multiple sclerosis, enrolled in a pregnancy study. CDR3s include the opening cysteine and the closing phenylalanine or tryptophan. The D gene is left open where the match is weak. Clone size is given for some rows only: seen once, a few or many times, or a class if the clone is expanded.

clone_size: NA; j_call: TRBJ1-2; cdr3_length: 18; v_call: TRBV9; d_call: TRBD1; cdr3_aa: CASSVGGTGVRANYGYTF; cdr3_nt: TGTGCCAGCAGCGTAGGCGGGACAGGAGTCCGAGCTAACTATGGCTACACCTTC
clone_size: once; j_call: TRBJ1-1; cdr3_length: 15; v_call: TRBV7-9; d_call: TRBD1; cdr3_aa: CASSFGDRTNTEAFF; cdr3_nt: TGTGCCAGCAGCTTTGGGGACAGAACGAACACTGAAGCTTTCTTT
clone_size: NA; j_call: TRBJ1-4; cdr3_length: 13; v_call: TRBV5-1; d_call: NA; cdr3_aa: CASSLAGGEKLFF; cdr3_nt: TGCGCCAGCAGCTTGGCCGGGGGTGAAAAACTGTTTTTT
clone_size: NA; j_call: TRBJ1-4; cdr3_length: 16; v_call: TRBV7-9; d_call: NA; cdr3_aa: CASSIPRAGSKEKLFF; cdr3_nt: TGTGCCAGCAGCATACCCCGGGCAGGGTCAAAGGAAAAACTGTTTTTT
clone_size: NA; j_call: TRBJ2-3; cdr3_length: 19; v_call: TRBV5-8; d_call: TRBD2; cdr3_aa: CASSVGLARYPRGVDTQYF; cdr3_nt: TGTGCCAGCAGCGTGGGACTAGCGAGATATCCTAGGGGGGTTGATACGCAGTATTTT
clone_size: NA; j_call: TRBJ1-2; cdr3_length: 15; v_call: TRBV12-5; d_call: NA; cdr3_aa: CASGPPDTENYGYTF; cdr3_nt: TGTGCTAGTGGCCCCCCGGACACTGAGAACTATGGCTACACCTTC
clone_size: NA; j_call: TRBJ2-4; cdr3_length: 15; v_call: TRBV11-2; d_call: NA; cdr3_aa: CASSSWGPHKNIQYF; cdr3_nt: TGTGCCAGCAGCTCCTGGGGGCCCCACAAAAACATTCAGTACTTC
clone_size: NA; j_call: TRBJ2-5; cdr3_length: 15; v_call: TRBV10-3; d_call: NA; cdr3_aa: CAISASGERQETQYF; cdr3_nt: TGTGCCATCAGTGCATCCGGGGAAAGACAAGAGACCCAGTACTTC
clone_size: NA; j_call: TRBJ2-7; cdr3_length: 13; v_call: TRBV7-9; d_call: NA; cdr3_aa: CASSSSGAYEQYF; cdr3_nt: TGTGCCAGCAGCTCCTCAGGGGCCTACGAGCAGTACTTC
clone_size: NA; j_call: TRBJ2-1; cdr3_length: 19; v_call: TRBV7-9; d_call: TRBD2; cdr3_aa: CASSPVPGLADSSYNEQFF; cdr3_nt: TGTGCCAGCAGCCCGGTCCCGGGACTAGCGGATAGCTCCTACAATGAGCAGTTCTTC
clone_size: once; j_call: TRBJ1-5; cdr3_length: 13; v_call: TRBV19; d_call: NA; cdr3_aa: CASSIDSLQPQHF; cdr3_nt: TGTGCCAGTAGTATCGACAGTTTGCAGCCCCAGCATTTT
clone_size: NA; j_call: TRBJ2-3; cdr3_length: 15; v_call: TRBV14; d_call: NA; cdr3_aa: CASSQEEGSTDTQYF; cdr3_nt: TGTGCCAGCAGCCAAGAGGAGGGGAGCACAGATACGCAGTATTTT
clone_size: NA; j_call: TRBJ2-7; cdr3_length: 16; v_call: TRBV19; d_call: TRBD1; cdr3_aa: CASSNQPWDRGKEQYF; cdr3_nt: TGTGCCAGTAGTAACCAACCATGGGACAGGGGGAAGGAGCAGTACTTC
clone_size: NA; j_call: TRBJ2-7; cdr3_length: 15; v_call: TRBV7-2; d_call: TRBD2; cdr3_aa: CASSSLGGVRDEQYF; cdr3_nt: TGTGCCAGCAGCTCCCTCGGGGGGGTACGCGACGAGCAGTACTTC
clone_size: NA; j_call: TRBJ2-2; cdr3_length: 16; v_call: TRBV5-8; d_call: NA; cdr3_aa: CASSFAGRKNTGELFF; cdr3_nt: TGTGCCAGCAGCTTCGCGGGGCGGAAGAACACCGGGGAGCTGTTTTTT
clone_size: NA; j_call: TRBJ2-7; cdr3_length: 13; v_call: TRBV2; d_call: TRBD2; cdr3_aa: CASSSGSYYEQYF; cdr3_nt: TGTGCCAGCTCAAGCGGGAGTTACTACGAGCAGTACTTC
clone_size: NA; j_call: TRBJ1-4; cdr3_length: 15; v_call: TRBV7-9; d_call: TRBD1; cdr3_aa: CASSSDRGRNEKLFF; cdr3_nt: TGTGCCAGCAGCTCGGACAGGGGGCGGAATGAAAAACTGTTTTTT
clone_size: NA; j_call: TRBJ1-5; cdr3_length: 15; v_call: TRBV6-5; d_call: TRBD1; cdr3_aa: CASSLGQASNQPQHF; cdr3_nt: TGTGCCAGCAGCCTGGGACAGGCTAGCAATCAGCCCCAGCATTTT
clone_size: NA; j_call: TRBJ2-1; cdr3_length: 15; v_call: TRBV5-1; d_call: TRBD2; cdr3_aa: CASSLASGGFNEQFF; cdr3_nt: TGCGCCAGCAGCTTGGCCTCGGGAGGATTTAATGAGCAGTTCTTC
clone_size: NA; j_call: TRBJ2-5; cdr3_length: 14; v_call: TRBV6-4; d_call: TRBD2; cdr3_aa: CASSDSAGEETQYF; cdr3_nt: TGTGCCAGCAGTGACTCAGCGGGAGAAGAGACCCAGTACTTC
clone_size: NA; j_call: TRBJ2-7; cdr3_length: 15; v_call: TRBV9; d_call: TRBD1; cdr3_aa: CASSPRDSQSWEQYF; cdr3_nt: TGTGCCAGCAGCCCCCGGGACAGCCAGTCGTGGGAGCAGTACTTC
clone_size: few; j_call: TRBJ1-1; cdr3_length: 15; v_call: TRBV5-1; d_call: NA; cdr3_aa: CASSDLQGGGAEAFF; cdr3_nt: TGCGCCAGCAGCGACCTACAGGGCGGCGGCGCTGAAGCTTTCTTT
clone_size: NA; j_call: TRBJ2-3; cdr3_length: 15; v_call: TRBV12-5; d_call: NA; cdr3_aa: CASALRSPLADTQYF; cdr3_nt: TGTGCTAGTGCCCTCCGGTCTCCCTTGGCAGATACGCAGTATTTT
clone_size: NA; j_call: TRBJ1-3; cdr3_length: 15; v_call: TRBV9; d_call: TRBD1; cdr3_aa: CASSDGTGLRNTIYF; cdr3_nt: TGTGCCAGCAGCGACGGGACAGGACTTCGAAACACCATATATTTT
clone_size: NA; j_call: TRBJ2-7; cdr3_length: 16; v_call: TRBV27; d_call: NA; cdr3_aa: CASSFGSNPGAYEQYF; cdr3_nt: TGTGCCAGCAGTTTTGGTTCGAATCCGGGGGCCTACGAGCAGTACTTC
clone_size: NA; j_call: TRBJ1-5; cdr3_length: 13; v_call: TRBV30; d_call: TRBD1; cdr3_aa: CAWSGQGQQPQHF; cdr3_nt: TGTGCCTGGAGCGGACAGGGTCAACAGCCCCAGCATTTT
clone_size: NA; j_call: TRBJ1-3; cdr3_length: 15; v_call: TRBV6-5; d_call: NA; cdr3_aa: CASSYSAVGSNTIYF; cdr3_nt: TGTGCCAGCAGTTACTCAGCGGTCGGGTCGAACACCATATATTTT
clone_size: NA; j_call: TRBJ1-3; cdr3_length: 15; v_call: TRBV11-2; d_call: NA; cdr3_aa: CASSSDRSSGNTIYF; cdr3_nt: TGTGCCAGCAGCTCTGACAGAAGCTCTGGAAACACCATATATTTT
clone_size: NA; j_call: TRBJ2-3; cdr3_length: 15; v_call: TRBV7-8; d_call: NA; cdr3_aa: CASSLFNSRTDTQYF; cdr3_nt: TGTGCCAGCAGCTTATTCAACAGCCGCACAGATACGCAGTATTTT
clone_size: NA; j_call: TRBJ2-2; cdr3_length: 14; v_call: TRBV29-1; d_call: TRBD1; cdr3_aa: CSVSGQLNTGELFF; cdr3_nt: TGCAGCGTCTCGGGACAGCTAAACACCGGGGAGCTGTTTTTT
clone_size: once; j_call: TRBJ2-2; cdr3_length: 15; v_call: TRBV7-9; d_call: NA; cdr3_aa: CASSLRRDYTGELFF; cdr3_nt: TGTGCCAGCAGCTTACGGCGGGACTACACCGGGGAGCTGTTTTTT
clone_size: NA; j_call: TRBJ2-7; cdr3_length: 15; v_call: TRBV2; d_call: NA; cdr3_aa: CASQRTAESSYEQYF; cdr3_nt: TGTGCCAGCCAGAGAACAGCGGAATCCTCCTACGAGCAGTACTTC
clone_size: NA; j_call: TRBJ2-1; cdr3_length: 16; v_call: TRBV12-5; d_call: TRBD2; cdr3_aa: CASGWGGIGPYNEQFF; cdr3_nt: TGTGCTAGTGGTTGGGGAGGGATTGGTCCCTACAATGAGCAGTTCTTC
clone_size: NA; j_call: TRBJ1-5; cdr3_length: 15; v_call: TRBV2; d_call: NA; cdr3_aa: CASSRDRLSNQPQHF; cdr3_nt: TGTGCCAGCAGTCGCGACAGACTTAGCAATCAGCCCCAGCATTTT
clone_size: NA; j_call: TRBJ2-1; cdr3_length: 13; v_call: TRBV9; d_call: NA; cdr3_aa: CASSLSLANEQFF; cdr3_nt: TGTGCCAGCAGCCTCAGTCTGGCCAATGAGCAGTTCTTC
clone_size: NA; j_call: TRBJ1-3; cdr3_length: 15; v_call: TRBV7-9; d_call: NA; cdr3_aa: CASSLPTLSGNTIYF; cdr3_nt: TGTGCCAGCAGCTTACCAACTCTCTCTGGAAACACCATATATTTT
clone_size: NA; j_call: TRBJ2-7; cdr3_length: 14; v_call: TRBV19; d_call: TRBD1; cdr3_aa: CASRQGLGYYEQYF; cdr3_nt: TGTGCCAGTAGACAGGGGTTGGGTTACTACGAGCAGTACTTC
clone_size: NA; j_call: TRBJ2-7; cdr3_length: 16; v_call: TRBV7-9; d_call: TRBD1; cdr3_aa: CASSLGWVGGADEQYF; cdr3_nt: TGTGCCAGCAGCTTAGGGTGGGTAGGGGGCGCGGACGAGCAGTACTTC
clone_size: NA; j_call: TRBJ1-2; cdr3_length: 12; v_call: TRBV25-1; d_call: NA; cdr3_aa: CASSLSDYGYTF; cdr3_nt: TGTGCCAGCAGCCTGAGCGACTATGGCTACACCTTC
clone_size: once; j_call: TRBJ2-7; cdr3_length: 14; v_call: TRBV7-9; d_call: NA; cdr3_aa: CASSLGASPYEQYF; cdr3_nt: TGTGCCAGCAGCTTAGGGGCCTCGCCCTACGAGCAGTACTTC